The 16 T cell receptor beta chains presented below share a single source sample, sequenced in a study of CD8 T cells in Susac syndrome. Reverse transcription of about 0.45 to 1 ug RNA was performed with random hexamers. MiXCR was run by TCRdb on the immunoSEQ multiplex PCR reads, yielding one entry per CDR3 protein. The table has 160,000 or so distinct CDR3 sequences, around 93% seen once; the top ten hold just over 0.13%. Sequenced sample: CD4+ T cells from PBMCs. All receptors come from a human donor in good health.

The J gene is TRBJ1-2, the V gene TRBV7-2; 7 positions agree with TRBD1. Germline V lookup: CDR1 SGHTA, CDR2 FQGNSA. V gave up 3 bases and J gave up 8 bases; unmatched junction bases: 6. This CDR3 is built from 13 residues. The CDR3 protein is CASSLTGREGYTF. Here the CDR3 DNA reads TGTGCCAGCAGCTTGACAGGGCGGGAAGGCTACACCTTC.

This clonotype appeared once. V gene TRBV6-6 combines with J gene TRBJ1-5; TRBD1 is a possible D gene (6 bases). Deletions cut 7 bases from V and 0 bases from J, with 13 bases between. The CDR3 runs 15 residues. Germline CDR1 is MNHNY and CDR2 is SVGAGI (reference sequence). The CDR3, as DNA: TGTGCCAGCACCTTAGACAGGTATAGCAATCAGCCCCAGCATTTT. This sequence encodes CASTLDRYSNQPQHF.

J is TRBJ1-3 and V is TRBV5-1; D uncertain. Germline CDR1 and CDR2: SGHRS and YFSETQ. Trimming took off 0 bases at V and 1 base at J, with 5 bases between the two ends. The CDR3 covers 14 residues. For the CDR3, the DNA is TGCGCCAGCAGCTTGGGACCGTCTGGAAACACCATATATTTT. This translates into CASSLGPSGNTIYF.

The chain joins TRBV10-3 to TRBJ1-1; 7 bases map to TRBD1. The V and J ends lost 6 bases and 5 bases, in that order; junction bases with no gene match: 12. The germline CDR1 and CDR2 sequences are ENHRY and SYGVKD. CDR3 length: 15 residues. The CDR3 coding sequence is TGTGCCATCAGCAGTAGAGGGGGCGTAGATACTGAAGCTTTCTTT. Its protein is CAISSRGGVDTEAFF.

V is TRBV29-1 and J is TRBJ2-3; D call uncertain. Germline-derived CDR1 and CDR2 are SQVTM and ANQGSEA. V lost 6 bases to trimming and J lost 1 base, with 8 bases between them. The CDR3 has 12 amino acids. The CDR3 DNA reads as TGCAGCGTAATCCCTGGCACAGATACGCAGTATTTT. Translating gives CSVIPGTDTQYF.

V usage is TRBV5-1 and J usage is TRBJ1-2; D is undetermined. Trimming removed 4 bases at V and 0 bases at J, with 13 bases between. The germline CDR1 and CDR2 sequences are SGHRS and YFSETQ. This CDR3 comprises 15 residues. The CDR3 coding sequence is TGCGCCAGCAGCCTTGGGTCTACAGCTAACTATGGCTACACCTTC. Amino acids: CASSLGSTANYGYTF.

This chain joins TRBV5-4 and TRBJ2-5, with 11 bases fitting TRBD2. CDR3 size: 16 residues. Germline trimming cut 4 bases from V and 1 base from J; bases unmatched to any gene: 6. Germline loops: CDR1 SGHNT, CDR2 YYREEE (reference sequence). In nucleotides, the CDR3 is TGTGCCAGCAGCAACTTAGCGGGGGGGCTCCAAGAGACCCAGTACTTC. Its protein is CASSNLAGGLQETQYF.

The table lists this clonotype with a few counts. The rearrangement joins TRBV19 to TRBJ1-5; D gene ambiguous. The V gene's germline CDR1 is LNHDA and CDR2 SQIVND (reference sequence). The V gene lost 6 bases and the J gene lost 2 bases, with 8 bases spanning the gap. The CDR3 totals 13 residues. CDR3 nucleotides: TGTGCCAGTAGCCAGGAAGGCAATCAGCCCCAGCATTTT. Translation gives CASSQEGNQPQHF.

The V call is TRBV7-2, the J call TRBJ2-5; weak D call: TRBD2 (6 bases). The V end lost 0 bases, the J end lost 5 bases, and 7 bases lay between the germline ends. The germline V gene encodes CDR1 SGHTA and CDR2 FQGNSA. This CDR3 is built from 13 residues. The CDR3 sequence: CASSLAEGETQYF. The CDR3 DNA follows: TGTGCCAGCAGCTTAGCGGAGGGGGAGACCCAGTACTTC.

V gene TRBV5-1 combines with J gene TRBJ2-5; tentative D call: TRBD1 (5 bases). There are 14 residues in the CDR3. V shed 4 bases and J shed 1 base, with 11 bases lying between them. Germline V gene lookup returns CDR1 SGHRS and CDR2 YFSETQ. The CDR3 reads CASSPAGFQETQYF. In nucleotides, the CDR3 is TGCGCCAGCAGCCCAGCAGGGTTCCAAGAGACCCAGTACTTC.

V and J are TRBV5-4 and TRBJ2-7; D gene uncertain. The V gene lost 0 bases and the J gene lost 2 bases, with 9 bases spanning the gap. Looked up from germline, CDR1 is SGHNT and CDR2 is YYREEE (reference sequence). This CDR3 spans 14 amino acids. The CDR3 DNA reads as TGTGCCAGCAGCTTGGCAGGTCCTCCCTACGAGCAGTACTTC. It codes for CASSLAGPPYEQYF. Full variable domain (remainder filled in from reference TRBV5-4 and TRBJ2-7): ETGVTQSPTHLIKTRGQQVTLRCSSQSGHNTVSWYQQALGQGPQFIFQYYREEENGRGNFPPRFSGLQFPNYSSELNVNALELDDSALYLCASSLAGPPYEQYFGPGTRLTVT.

The rearrangement links TRBV19 to TRBJ2-7; D ambiguous. CDR1 is LNHDA, CDR2 SQIVND, per germline (reference sequence). There are 17 residues in the CDR3. V was trimmed by 0 bases and J by 0 bases, leaving 15 bases between them. CDR3 nucleotides: TGTGCCAGTAGTATAGATCACCAGGCGGCTAGCTCCTACGAGCAGTACTTC. Protein product: CASSIDHQAASSYEQYF.

The V call is TRBV5-5, the J call TRBJ2-7; D remains ambiguous. V lost 0 bases, J lost 2 bases, and 12 bases lay in between. Germline values: CDR1 SGHKS, CDR2 YYEKEE (reference sequence). This CDR3 region has 15 residues. CDR3 protein: CASSLAGGVPYEQYF. The CDR3 DNA follows: TGTGCCAGCAGCTTGGCAGGTGGGGTCCCCTACGAGCAGTACTTC.

This chain uses TRBV4-2 with TRBJ2-4; no clear D. Trimming took off 4 bases at V and 3 bases at J, with 10 bases between the two ends. This CDR3 comprises 14 residues. CDR1 is LGHNA, CDR2 YNFKEQ, per germline. The CDR3 DNA reads TGTGCCAGCAGCCCCGGGTCAGGCAAAAACATTCAGTACTTC. Translating gives CASSPGSGKNIQYF.

This clonotype was recorded only once. The V gene is TRBV7-2, the J gene TRBJ2-5, with TRBD2 identical over 8 bases. This CDR3 contains 17 residues. V trimming: 4 bases; J trimming: 5 bases; junction bases outside the gene matches: 15. Germline CDR1 and CDR2: SGHTA and FQGNSA. The CDR3, as DNA: TGTGCCAGCAGCTCCTTTGTAGTTAGCGGGGACGGCGAGACCCAGTACTTC. Protein sequence: CASSSFVVSGDGETQYF. The whole variable domain, filled in from reference TRBV7-2 and TRBJ2-5, reads GAGVSQSPSNKVTEKGKDVELRCDPISGHTALYWYRQSLGQGLEFLIYFQGNSAPDKSGLPSDRFSAERTGGSVSTLTIQRTQQEDSAVYLCASSSFVVSGDGETQYFGPGTRLLVL.

The rearrangement uses TRBV3-1 and TRBJ2-1, with 10 bases matching TRBD2. The junction had 9 bases not matched to a gene; V was cut back by 5 bases and J by 5 bases. This CDR3 spans 16 amino acids. Germline V gene sequence: CDR1 LGHDT, CDR2 YNNKEL (reference sequence). CDR3 sequence reads: CASSTSERGGHNEQFF. The CDR3 coding sequence is TGTGCCAGCAGCACCTCTGAGCGGGGGGGGCACAATGAGCAGTTCTTC.